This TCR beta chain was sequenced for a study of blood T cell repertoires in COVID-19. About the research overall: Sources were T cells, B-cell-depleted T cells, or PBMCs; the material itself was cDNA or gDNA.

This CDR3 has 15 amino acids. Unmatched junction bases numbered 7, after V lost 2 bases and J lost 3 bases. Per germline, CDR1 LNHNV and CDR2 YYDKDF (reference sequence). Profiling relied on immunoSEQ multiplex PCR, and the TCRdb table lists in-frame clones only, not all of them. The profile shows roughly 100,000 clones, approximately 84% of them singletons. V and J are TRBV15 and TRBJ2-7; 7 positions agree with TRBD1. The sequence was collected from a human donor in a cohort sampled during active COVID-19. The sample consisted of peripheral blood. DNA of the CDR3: TGTGCCACCAGCAGATCATCGGGACAGATCTACGAGCAGTACTTC. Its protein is CATSRSSGQIYEQYF.